The 32 T cell receptor beta chains below were found in one sample sequenced in a study of cytomegalovirus exposure and HLA in healthy donors (dated by TCRdb to 2016 to 2017). Libraries were made using the immunoSEQ multiplex PCR assay. A mixture of 60 forward primers for TCR Vbeta segments and 13 reverse primers for TCR Jbeta segments was used in the multiplex PCR. TCRdb retrieved this table from immuneACCESS and kept in-frame rearrangements only. Not all clones are present; in checked studies, unresolved V genes account for under half, and no reason is known for the remainder. Counted in this sample were around 170,000 clones; over 70% of them appeared once. The top ten clonotypes cover approximately 1.2% of the sample. Sequenced input: PBMCs. Receptors originate from a man aged 45-60 years in good health and CMV-seropositive.

The V gene is TRBV5-1, the J gene TRBJ2-1; D ambiguous. This CDR3 comprises 13 residues. Germline CDR1 and CDR2: SGHRS and YFSETQ. V lost 4 bases to trimming and J lost 10 bases, with 15 bases between them. CDR3: CASSKLVEEEQFF. Written as DNA, the CDR3 is TGCGCCAGCAGCAAACTCGTCGAGGAGGAGCAGTTCTTC.

This sequence joins TRBV18 and TRBJ2-3, with 9 positions matching TRBD2. The germline V gene encodes CDR1 KGHSH and CDR2 LQKENI. CDR3 size: 15 residues. V trimming: 5 bases; J trimming: 5 bases; junction bases outside the gene matches: 8. CDR3 loop: CASSALAGEQDTQYF. CDR3 DNA: TGTGCCAGCTCAGCTTTAGCGGGAGAGCAAGATACGCAGTATTTT.

There are a few counts of this clone. The genes are TRBV10-3 and TRBJ1-1; TRBD1 matches at 8 bases. Trimming removed 10 bases from V and 4 bases from J; junction bases left unmatched: 14. The V gene's germline CDR1 is ENHRY and CDR2 SYGVKD. CDR3 length: 15 amino acids. CDR3 in amino acids: CATRTGNGMITEAFF. The CDR3 bases are TGTGCCACCAGGACAGGGAACGGGATGATCACTGAAGCTTTCTTT.

This chain joins TRBV7-9 and TRBJ2-2, with 7 bases fitting TRBD2. The germline V gene encodes CDR1 SEHNR and CDR2 FQNEAQ (reference sequence). V was pared by 5 bases and J by 4 bases, with 10 bases of the junction left unmatched. This CDR3 spans 16 amino acids. CDR3 sequence (DNA): TGTGCCAGCAGCCCCTGGGCTAGCGGCTTCACCGGGGAGCTGTTTTTT. Its protein is CASSPWASGFTGELFF. Supplemented by reference TRBV7-9 and TRBJ2-2, the full variable domain reads DTGVSQNPRHKITKRGQNVTFRCDPISEHNRLYWYRQTLGQGPEFLTYFQNEAQLEKSRLLSDRFSAERPKGSFSTLEIQRTEQGDSAMYLCASSPWASGFTGELFFGEGSRLTVL.

V gene TRBV5-1 combines with J gene TRBJ1-2; D is unresolved. The CDR3 is 14 residues long. Deletions cut 1 base from V and 6 bases from J, with 13 bases between. CDR1 and CDR2 (germline): SGHRS, YFSETQ. The chain's CDR3 is CASSLSRVSNGYTF. The CDR3 DNA reads as TGCGCCAGCAGCTTGAGCCGGGTTTCGAATGGCTACACCTTC.

The V and J genes are TRBV15 and TRBJ1-6, with a weak D call TRBD1 (6 bases). Germline V gives CDR1 LNHNV, CDR2 YYDKDF (reference sequence). The V end was cut by 6 bases, the J end by 7 bases, with 13 bases between. The CDR3 length is 14 residues. The CDR3 here is CATRTLRGNSPLHF. In DNA form, the CDR3 reads TGTGCCACCAGGACCCTAAGGGGGAATTCACCCCTCCACTTT.

This clone appeared a single time. V and J are TRBV21-1 and TRBJ2-1; TRBD2 is the table's D call and was not checked against the DNA. TRBV21-1 is designated a pseudogene. There are 15 residues in the CDR3. The CDR3 DNA reads TGTGCCAGCAGAAGGGGAGGGATCAGTGCGGATGAGCAGTTCTTC. Translated: CASRRGGISADEQFF.

This chain uses TRBV7-3 with TRBJ2-5; a possible D gene is TRBD1 (7 bases). In germline, CDR1 is SGHTA, CDR2 FQGTGA. The CDR3 is 15 amino acids. Deletions cut 2 bases from V and 0 bases from J, with 10 bases between. This CDR3 is CASSLAGTDQETQYF. The CDR3 DNA reads TGTGCCAGCAGCTTAGCGGGGACAGACCAAGAGACCCAGTACTTC.

This sequence joins TRBV14 and TRBJ2-7; the match to TRBD1 covers 9 bases. There are 15 residues in the CDR3. V shed 0 bases and J 2 bases; nucleotides not matched to a gene: 2. In germline, CDR1 is SGHDN, CDR2 FVKESK. In DNA, the CDR3 is TGTGCCAGCAGCCAAGATGGGACAGGGACCTACGAGCAGTACTTC. It is translated as CASSQDGTGTYEQYF.

V usage is TRBV5-1 and J usage is TRBJ2-5, with 7 bases matching TRBD1. V lost 4 bases, J lost 5 bases, and 8 bases stayed unmatched. The germline CDR1 and CDR2 sequences are SGHRS and YFSETQ. The CDR3 runs 14 residues. The CDR3 DNA is TGCGCCAGCAGCCGGGCGACAGGGTCGGAGACCCAGTACTTC. It yields the protein CASSRATGSETQYF.

The genes are TRBV4-1 and TRBJ1-1; 7 nucleotides line up with TRBD1. The CDR3 covers 16 residues. With V trimmed by 4 bases and J by 1 base, 9 bases remained unmatched. Germline CDR1 and CDR2: MGHRA and YSYEKL. The CDR3 loop is CASSPLVGTANTEAFF. The CDR3 coding sequence is TGCGCCAGCAGCCCTCTCGTAGGGACAGCGAACACTGAAGCTTTCTTT.

The chain has TRBV7-2 and TRBJ2-6; TRBD2 is a possible D gene (5 bases). Germline V gene lookup returns CDR1 SGHTA and CDR2 FQGNSA. The CDR3 runs to 15 residues. The V end was cut by 5 bases, the J end by 1 base, with 9 bases between. The CDR3, as DNA: TGTGCCAGCAGCCCGGAGGTTTCTGGGGCCAACGTCCTGACTTTC. Translated, it gives CASSPEVSGANVLTF.

This clone was seen more than once but under ten times. The chain joins TRBV27 to TRBJ2-7; 8 nucleotides line up with TRBD1. CDR3 length: 14 amino acids. With V trimmed by 3 bases and J by 2 bases, 3 bases remained unmatched. Germline loops: CDR1 MNHEY, CDR2 SMNVEV (reference sequence). The CDR3 loop is CASSFGQGPYEQYF. DNA for the CDR3: TGTGCCAGCAGTTTTGGACAGGGACCCTACGAGCAGTACTTC.

The chain couples TRBV5-1 to TRBJ1-2; TRBD1 is a possible D gene (6 bases). The CDR3 loop spans 15 amino acids. CDR1 and CDR2 from the germline V gene are SGHRS and YFSETQ. Trimming stripped 2 bases from V and 9 bases from J, with 20 bases between. The CDR3 nucleotides are TGCGCCAGCAGCTTAACGACTGGGACATCTTCCAGCTACACCTTC. Its protein is CASSLTTGTSSSYTF.

This clone was seen a few times. The V call is TRBV7-3, the J call TRBJ1-2; TRBD1 aligns across 8 bases. This CDR3 contains 14 residues. CDR1 is SGHTA and CDR2 is FQGTGA in the germline V gene. The ends lost 5 bases at V and 4 bases at J; junction bases unmatched: 6. CDR3 region: CASSPGQASYGYTF. CDR3 sequence (DNA): TGTGCCAGCAGCCCGGGACAGGCAAGCTATGGCTACACCTTC.

The chain has TRBV11-2 and TRBJ2-7; D possibly corresponds to TRBD2 (5 bases). The CDR3 is made up of 14 amino acids. Germline loops: CDR1 SGHAT, CDR2 FQNNGV. The ends were cut back, 1 base at V and 4 bases at J, with 11 bases in the middle. The CDR3 DNA sequence: TGTGCCAGCAGCTTAGGAGGGTCTACTTACGAGCAGTACTTC. Residues: CASSLGGSTYEQYF.

The chain links TRBV29-1 to TRBJ2-5; weak D call: TRBD1 (6 bases). The CDR3 runs to 13 residues. The V and J ends lost 4 bases and 4 bases respectively, with 13 bases between them. The germline V gene has CDR1 SQVTM and CDR2 ANQGSEA. CDR3 protein: CSVAVGGRETQYF. For the CDR3, the DNA is TGCAGCGTTGCGGTTGGGGGCCGAGAGACCCAGTACTTC.

This sequence joins TRBV28 and TRBJ2-5, with 7 bases that match TRBD1. The CDR3 extends over 14 amino acids. CDR1 is MDHEN, CDR2 SYDVKM, per germline. The junction had 7 bases not matched to a gene; V was cut back by 7 bases and J by 2 bases. CDR3 sequence: CASTARDSQETQYF. In DNA form, the CDR3 reads TGTGCCAGCACTGCCCGGGACAGTCAAGAGACCCAGTACTTC.

V is TRBV5-5 and J is TRBJ2-7, with 9 nucleotides matching TRBD1. The J segment lost 5 bases and the V segment lost 5 bases, leaving 2 bases of the junction unmatched. The CDR3 has 12 residues. Germline CDR1 and CDR2: SGHKS and YYEKEE (reference sequence). The DNA of the CDR3 is TGTGCCAGCAGGTGGACAGGGGACGAGCAGTACTTC. Protein product: CASRWTGDEQYF.

This clone was counted a single time. The V gene is TRBV15, the J gene TRBJ2-7; 10 nucleotides agree with TRBD1. With V trimmed by 6 bases and J by 2 bases, 4 bases remained unmatched. CDR3 length equals 14 residues. CDR1 and CDR2 (germline): LNHNV, YYDKDF (reference sequence). DNA of the CDR3: TGTGCCACCAGTCCCGGGACAGGGGCCTACGAGCAGTACTTC. It codes for CATSPGTGAYEQYF.

J is TRBJ2-2 and V is TRBV29-1, with D possibly matching TRBD2 (7 bases). The germline V and J ends were trimmed by 3 bases and 4 bases, with 12 bases remaining between them. Germline V CDR1 and CDR2: SQVTM, ANQGSEA. The CDR3 is 14 amino acids. CDR3 amino acids: CSVERGLGTGELFF. The CDR3 coding sequence is TGCAGCGTTGAGCGGGGGCTGGGCACCGGGGAGCTGTTTTTT.

As regards this clone: Different DNA sequences within this sample yield the same CDR3. The V and J genes are TRBV5-4 and TRBJ2-3, with TRBD2 as a possible D gene (6 bases). CDR1 is SGHNT, CDR2 YYREEE, per germline (reference sequence). The CDR3 length is 16 residues. V lost 4 bases and J lost 2, with 17 bases in between. Here the CDR3 reads CASSPRAGGYTDTQYF. The CDR3 DNA sequence: TGTGCCAGCAGCCCTCGGGCCGGGGGATACACAGATACGCAGTATTTT.

The V gene is TRBV6-1, the J gene TRBJ2-5; TRBD2 is a possible D gene (7 bases). Trimming cost V 8 bases and J 5 bases, with 21 bases left between them. The germline V gene has CDR1 MNHNS and CDR2 SASEGT. This CDR3 region has 15 residues. The CDR3 nucleotides read TGTGCCAGCGGGGGGCTTACGGGGGGCCGGGAGACCCAGTACTTC. This codes for CASGGLTGGRETQYF.

The sample holds one count of this clone. This chain connects TRBV15 to TRBJ2-7; TRBD1 is a possible D gene (5 bases). This CDR3 is built from 13 residues. The V gene's germline CDR1 is LNHNV and CDR2 YYDKDF (reference sequence). V was pared by 0 bases and J by 5 bases, with 8 bases between. This CDR3 is CATSRDRVNEQYF. CDR3 DNA sequence: TGTGCCACCAGCAGAGACAGGGTTAACGAGCAGTACTTC.

The chain combines TRBV6-1 with TRBJ1-2; D unclear. The CDR3 extends over 15 amino acids. Trimming removed 6 bases at V and 0 bases at J, with 14 bases between. Germline lookup yields CDR1 MNHNS and CDR2 SASEGT. CDR3 region: CASRTRTSTNYGYTF. CDR3 coding DNA: TGTGCCAGCAGGACGAGGACTTCTACTAACTATGGCTACACCTTC.

The chain is built from TRBV28 and TRBJ2-5; TRBD2 is a possible D gene (5 bases). The CDR3 totals 12 residues. Germline loops: CDR1 MDHEN, CDR2 SYDVKM. V was clipped by 7 bases and J by 1 base, with 7 bases between them. The CDR3 spells CASTGSQETQYF. The DNA for the CDR3 is TGTGCCAGCACGGGGAGCCAAGAGACCCAGTACTTC.

The CDR3, as DNA: TGTGCCAGCAGCGTAGCCGAGGGAGTTACAGATACGCAGTATTTT. It yields the protein CASSVAEGVTDTQYF. This chain links TRBV9 with TRBJ2-3; TRBD2 might be the D (5 bases). Trimming cost V 0 bases and J 3 bases, with 11 bases left between them. Per the germline V gene, CDR1 is SGDLS and CDR2 is YYNGEE. CDR3 length equals 15 residues.

The chain couples TRBV6-4 to TRBJ2-3; 7 nucleotides line up with TRBD2. The CDR3 covers 17 residues. The germline CDR1 and CDR2 sequences are MRHNA and SNTAGT. V lost 0 bases and J lost 3; bases outside the gene matches: 9. In DNA, the CDR3 is TGTGCCAGCAGTGACTCAGGCGGGAGCGGGGCAACAGATACGCAGTATTTT. As protein: CASSDSGGSGATDTQYF.

The V gene is TRBV19, the J gene TRBJ2-5; D is ambiguous. V was trimmed by 2 bases and J by 4 bases, leaving 8 bases between them. This CDR3 contains 13 residues. Germline CDR1 is LNHDA and CDR2 is SQIVND (reference sequence). CDR3 region: CASSITDRETQYF. For the CDR3, the DNA is TGTGCCAGTAGTATAACTGATAGAGAGACCCAGTACTTC.

The chain links TRBV2 to TRBJ2-1; 13 bases line up with TRBD2. Germline V gives CDR1 SNHLY, CDR2 FYNNEI. The CDR3 spans 15 residues. Trimming took 4 bases from V and 9 from J; bases not matched to a gene: 6. CDR3 nucleotide sequence: TGTGCCAGCAGTGGGACTAGCGGGAGATACGGTGAGCAGTTCTTC. Encoded protein: CASSGTSGRYGEQFF.

The rearrangement uses TRBV6-5 and TRBJ1-1; a possible D gene is TRBD1 (5 bases). Germline V gene lookup returns CDR1 MNHEY and CDR2 SVGAGI. V shed 0 bases and J shed 5 bases, with 13 bases lying between them. The CDR3 has 15 residues. CDR3 region: CASSYSGGVRTEAFF. CDR3 nucleotides: TGTGCCAGCAGTTACTCGGGGGGGGTAAGGACTGAAGCTTTCTTT.

This clone was detected a few times. The J gene is TRBJ2-6, the V gene TRBV5-4; the D gene is possibly TRBD1 (5 bases). Trimming left V 1 base short and J 0 bases short, with 14 bases between. The CDR3 is 18 residues long. Per germline, CDR1 SGHNT and CDR2 YYREEE (reference sequence). The CDR3 is CASSLSPGRSSGANVLTF. CDR3 nucleotide sequence: TGTGCCAGCAGCTTGTCACCAGGGCGTAGCTCTGGGGCCAACGTCCTGACTTTC.